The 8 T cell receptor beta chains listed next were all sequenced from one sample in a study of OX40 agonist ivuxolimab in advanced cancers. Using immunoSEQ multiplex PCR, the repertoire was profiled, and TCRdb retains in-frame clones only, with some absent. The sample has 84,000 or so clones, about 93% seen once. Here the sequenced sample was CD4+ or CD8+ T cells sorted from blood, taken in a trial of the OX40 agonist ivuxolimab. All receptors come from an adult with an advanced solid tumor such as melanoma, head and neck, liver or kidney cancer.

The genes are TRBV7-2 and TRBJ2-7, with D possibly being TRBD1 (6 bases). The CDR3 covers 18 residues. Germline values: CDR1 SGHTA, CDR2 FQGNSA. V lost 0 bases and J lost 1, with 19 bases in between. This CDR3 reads CASSLALISGQGSYEQYF. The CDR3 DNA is TGTGCCAGCAGCTTAGCACTTATATCGGGACAAGGATCCTACGAGCAGTACTTC.

CDR3 sequence: CASSSVGGRLDTQYF. CDR3 nucleotides: TGTGCCAGCAGCTCAGTCGGGGGGCGATTGGATACGCAGTATTTT. The chain employs TRBV7-9 and TRBJ2-3; tentative D call: TRBD2 (7 bases). Germline V gene data show CDR1 as SEHNR and CDR2 as FQNEAQ (reference sequence). V gave up 4 bases and J gave up 6 bases, with 17 bases separating them. This CDR3 has 15 residues.

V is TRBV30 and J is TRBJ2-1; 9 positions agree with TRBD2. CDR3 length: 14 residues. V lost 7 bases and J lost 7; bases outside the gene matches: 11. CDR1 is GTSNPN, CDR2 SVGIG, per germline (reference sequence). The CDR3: CASSLAGGPNEQFF. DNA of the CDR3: TGTGCCTCGTCCCTGGCGGGAGGGCCAAATGAGCAGTTCTTC.

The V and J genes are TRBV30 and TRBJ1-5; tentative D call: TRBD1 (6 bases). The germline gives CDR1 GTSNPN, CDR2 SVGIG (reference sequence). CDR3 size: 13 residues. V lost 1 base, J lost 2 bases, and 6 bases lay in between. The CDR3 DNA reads TGTGCCTGGAGTGGACAGGGCAATCAGCCCCAGCATTTT. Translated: CAWSGQGNQPQHF.

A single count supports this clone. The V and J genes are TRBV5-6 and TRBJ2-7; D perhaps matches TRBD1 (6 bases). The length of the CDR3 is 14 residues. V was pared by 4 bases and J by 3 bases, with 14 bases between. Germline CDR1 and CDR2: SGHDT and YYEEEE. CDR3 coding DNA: TGTGCCAGCAGCGTTACCGGGACACTCTACGAGCAGTACTTC. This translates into CASSVTGTLYEQYF.

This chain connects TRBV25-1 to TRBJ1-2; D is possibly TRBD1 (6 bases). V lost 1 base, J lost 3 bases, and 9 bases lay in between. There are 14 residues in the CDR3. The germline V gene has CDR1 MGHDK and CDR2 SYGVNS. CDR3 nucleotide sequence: TGTGCCAGCAGTGAATCGAAGGGGGACTATGGCTACACCTTC. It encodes CASSESKGDYGYTF.

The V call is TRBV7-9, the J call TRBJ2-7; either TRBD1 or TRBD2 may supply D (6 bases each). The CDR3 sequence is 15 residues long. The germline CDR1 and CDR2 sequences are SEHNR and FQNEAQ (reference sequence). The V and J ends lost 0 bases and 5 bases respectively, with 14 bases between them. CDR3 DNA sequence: TGTGCCAGCAGCTTAGCGTCGGGGGCCGTTGACGAGCAGTACTTC. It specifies CASSLASGAVDEQYF. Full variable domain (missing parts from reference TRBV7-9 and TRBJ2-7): DTGVSQNPRHKITKRGQNVTFRCDPISEHNRLYWYRQTLGQGPEFLTYFQNEAQLEKSRLLSDRFSAERPKGSFSTLEIQRTEQGDSAMYLCASSLASGAVDEQYFGPGTRLTVT.

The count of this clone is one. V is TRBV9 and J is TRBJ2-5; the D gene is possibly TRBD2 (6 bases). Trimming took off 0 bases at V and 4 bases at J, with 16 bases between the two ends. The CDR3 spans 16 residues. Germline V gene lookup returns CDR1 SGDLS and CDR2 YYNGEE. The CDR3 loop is CASSVGGESLGETQYF. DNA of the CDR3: TGTGCCAGCAGCGTAGGCGGGGAAAGCCTGGGAGAGACCCAGTACTTC.